The 25 T cell receptor beta chains below all came from one sample that was sequenced in a study of blood T cell repertoires in COVID-19. This table comes from immunoSEQ multiplex PCR, and its TCRdb copy is limited to in-frame clones, with some not included. The sample contains roughly 210,000 clones, approximately 90% of which appear only once. The sequencing input was peripheral blood. These receptors were collected from a man aged 65-85 years with acute or convalescent COVID-19.

This sequence joins TRBV7-9 and TRBJ2-3; possibly TRBD1 for D (6 bases). The CDR3 has 16 residues. Germline-derived CDR1 and CDR2 are SEHNR and FQNEAQ (reference sequence). Trimming pared 2 bases from V and 0 bases from J, leaving 12 bases between. The CDR3 loop is CASSLQGMVSTDTQYF. CDR3 nucleotide sequence: TGTGCCAGCAGCTTACAGGGGATGGTGAGCACAGATACGCAGTATTTT.

The chain recombines TRBV27 with TRBJ1-4; 9 nucleotides line up with TRBD1. Germline V gene data show CDR1 as MNHEY and CDR2 as SMNVEV (reference sequence). The CDR3 totals 16 residues. Unmatched junction bases numbered 5, after V lost 3 bases and J lost 3 bases. CDR3 nucleotides: TGTGCCAGCAGTTTTGGGACAGGGAGGGCTAATGAAAAACTGTTTTTT. Its translation: CASSFGTGRANEKLFF.

The rearrangement joins TRBV7-9 to TRBJ1-4; 12 nucleotides line up with TRBD1. This CDR3 is 18 amino acids long. The germline gives CDR1 SEHNR, CDR2 FQNEAQ (reference sequence). V lost 2 bases to trimming and J lost 3 bases; unmatched junction nucleotides: 7. CDR3 DNA: TGTGCCAGCAGCTTATGGGGACAGGGGGCCTTATCTAATGAAAAACTGTTTTTT. This encodes CASSLWGQGALSNEKLFF.

The J gene is TRBJ2-7, the V gene TRBV7-6; 11 bases match TRBD2. The length of the CDR3 is 17 residues. Looked up from germline, CDR1 is SGHVS and CDR2 is FNYEAQ. Trimming removed 0 bases from V and 1 base from J; junction bases left unmatched: 5. As DNA, the CDR3 is TGTGCCAGCAGCTTAGCGGGCAGACTAGCGGGGTCCTACGAGCAGTACTTC. Protein product: CASSLAGRLAGSYEQYF.

The chain recombines TRBV7-9 with TRBJ1-5; D gene uncertain. V was clipped by 4 bases and J by 7 bases, with 8 bases between them. Germline V gene sequence: CDR1 SEHNR, CDR2 FQNEAQ (reference sequence). This CDR3 is 12 amino acids long. In DNA form, the CDR3 reads TGTGCCAGCAGCTCCGAGGTACAGCCCCAGCATTTT. Residues: CASSSEVQPQHF.

The rearrangement joins TRBV18 to TRBJ2-3; 11 bases map to TRBD2. V trimming: 3 bases; J trimming: 4 bases; junction bases outside the gene matches: 6. This CDR3 is built from 16 residues. Germline loops: CDR1 KGHSH, CDR2 LQKENI. CDR3 protein: CASSPLGGLAADTQYF. DNA of the CDR3: TGTGCCAGCTCACCTCTTGGGGGACTAGCGGCAGATACGCAGTATTTT.

J is TRBJ2-1 and V is TRBV6-5, with D possibly TRBD2 on 7 matching bases. The CDR3 covers 15 residues. The germline gives CDR1 MNHEY, CDR2 SVGAGI. V dropped 6 bases and J dropped 0 bases, with 12 bases sitting between them. In nucleotides, the CDR3 is TGTGCCAGCAGGGGGAGGGGGGCCTCCTACAATGAGCAGTTCTTC. This translates into CASRGRGASYNEQFF.

The chain uses TRBV24-1 and TRBJ2-1, with TRBD2 identical over 11 bases. CDR3 size: 15 residues. The junction had 2 bases not matched to a gene; V was cut back by 3 bases and J by 5 bases. CDR1 and CDR2 (germline): KGHDR, SFDVKD. The CDR3 DNA reads TGTGCCACCAGTGATCCGGGACTAGCGGACAATGAGCAGTTCTTC. It is translated as CATSDPGLADNEQFF.

V usage is TRBV5-4 and J usage is TRBJ1-4; unclear D gene. The germline CDR1 and CDR2 sequences are SGHNT and YYREEE (reference sequence). The CDR3 has 15 amino acids. Trimming left V 4 bases short and J 0 bases short, with 10 bases between. CDR3 in amino acids: CASSTSPTTNEKLFF. The CDR3 nucleotides are TGTGCCAGCAGCACCTCACCTACAACTAATGAAAAACTGTTTTTT.

The chain links TRBV29-1 to TRBJ1-5; 10 bases are shared with TRBD1. The V gene's germline CDR1 is SQVTM and CDR2 ANQGSEA. The CDR3 length is 14 residues. With V trimmed by 4 bases and J by 5 bases, 5 bases remained unmatched. The CDR3 is CSVGTGTGDQPQHF. DNA for the CDR3: TGCAGCGTTGGAACCGGGACAGGGGATCAGCCCCAGCATTTT.

The chain uses TRBV3-1 (or the pseudogene TRBV3-2) and TRBJ1-6; possible D gene TRBD1, 6 bases. Trimming cost V 2 bases and J 10 bases, with 12 bases left between them. Germline CDR1 reads LGHDT; CDR2 reads YNNKEL (reference sequence). The CDR3 contains 14 residues. DNA of the CDR3: TGTGCCAGCAGCCAACGCCAGGGGCCCTCACCCCTCCACTTT. This encodes CASSQRQGPSPLHF.

With regard to this clone: This sample includes further DNA sequences coding for the same CDR3. The V gene is TRBV28, the J gene TRBJ1-3, with 9 bases aligning to TRBD1. CDR1 and CDR2 from the germline V gene are MDHEN and SYDVKM. Trimming took 6 bases from V and 4 from J; bases not matched to a gene: 4. The length of the CDR3 is 14 residues. In DNA, the CDR3 is TGTGCCAGCAGAAGACAGGGGGGCGGAAACACCATATATTTT. Protein product: CASRRQGGGNTIYF.

This clone was counted a few times. This chain joins TRBV19 and TRBJ1-2; D possibly corresponds to TRBD1 (6 bases). V was clipped by 6 bases and J by 1 base, with 12 bases between them. This CDR3 region has 14 residues. Germline-derived CDR1 and CDR2 are LNHDA and SQIVND (reference sequence). The CDR3 coding sequence is TGTGCCAGTAGGTCAATAGGGGGTAACTATGGCTACACCTTC. Translation: CASRSIGGNYGYTF.

The V and J genes are TRBV27 and TRBJ1-2; 8 positions agree with TRBD1. The CDR3 covers 13 residues. After removal of 3 bases from V and 7 bases from J, the junction contained 4 bases not matched to a gene. The germline V gene encodes CDR1 MNHEY and CDR2 SMNVEV (reference sequence). DNA of the CDR3: TGTGCCAGCAGTTTTCAGGGGGCGGGTGGCTACACCTTC. Translated, it gives CASSFQGAGGYTF.

The chain uses TRBV20-1 and TRBJ2-7; no firm D call. The V gene's germline CDR1 is DFQATT and CDR2 SNEGSKA (reference sequence). The CDR3 length is 10 residues. V was shortened by 5 bases and J by 3 bases, with 5 bases between the two germline ends. The DNA of the CDR3 is TGCAGTGCTTATTTCTACGAGCAGTACTTC. The encoded protein is CSAYFYEQYF.

This chain links TRBV6-5 with TRBJ1-4, with a tentative D call TRBD1 (5 bases). Trimming removed 0 bases at V and 3 bases at J, with 8 bases between. CDR3 length: 15 residues. Germline CDR1 reads MNHEY; CDR2 reads SVGAGI. The CDR3 nucleotides read TGTGCCAGCAGTTACTCCCCGGGGGCTAATGAAAAACTGTTTTTT. Encoded protein: CASSYSPGANEKLFF.

The V call is TRBV15, the J call TRBJ2-5; a possible D gene is TRBD2 (5 bases). Trimming took off 2 bases at V and 5 bases at J, with 9 bases between the two ends. The CDR3 has 13 residues. CDR1 and CDR2 from the germline V gene are LNHNV and YYDKDF (reference sequence). Written as DNA, the CDR3 is TGTGCCACCAGCAGATCCGGCGGGGAGACCCAGTACTTC. This encodes CATSRSGGETQYF.

This rearrangement joins TRBV27 to TRBJ2-7, with TRBD2 matching 7 bases. The CDR3 extends over 14 amino acids. The ends lost 5 bases at V and 6 bases at J; junction bases unmatched: 10. In germline, CDR1 is MNHEY, CDR2 SMNVEV (reference sequence). The CDR3, as DNA: TGTGCCAGCAGTCCCAGGACTAGTAGCTCCGAGCAGTACTTC. Protein product: CASSPRTSSSEQYF.

The V gene is TRBV7-6, the J gene TRBJ2-5, with 7 bases aligning to TRBD2. The V and J ends lost 0 bases and 4 bases, in that order; junction bases with no gene match: 11. Germline values: CDR1 SGHVS, CDR2 FNYEAQ. The CDR3 is 17 residues long. CDR3 coding DNA: TGTGCCAGCAGCTTAGCTCAGTGGCGGGAGACGGGAGAGACCCAGTACTTC. It encodes CASSLAQWRETGETQYF.

The rearrangement uses TRBV28 and TRBJ1-1, with 9 bases aligning to TRBD1. V gave up 7 bases and J gave up 4 bases; unmatched junction bases: 13. CDR3 length equals 16 residues. Germline assignment: CDR1 MDHEN and CDR2 SYDVKM. The CDR3 loop reads CASTRYRGPWGTEAFF. For the CDR3, the DNA is TGTGCCAGCACCAGATACAGGGGGCCTTGGGGCACTGAAGCTTTCTTT.

CDR3 residues: CASSSGGNYGYTF. CDR3 in DNA: TGTGCCAGCAGCAGTGGGGGGAACTATGGCTACACCTTC. V gene TRBV7-9 combines with J gene TRBJ1-2, with D perhaps matching TRBD1 (5 bases). Looked up from germline, CDR1 is SEHNR and CDR2 is FQNEAQ (reference sequence). The CDR3 loop spans 13 amino acids. V lost 5 bases, J lost 2 bases, and 9 bases lay in between.

This chain joins TRBV5-1 and TRBJ2-1; D perhaps matches TRBD2 (6 bases). CDR1 and CDR2 (germline): SGHRS, YFSETQ. The CDR3 loop spans 14 amino acids. V was clipped by 2 bases and J by 2 bases, with 8 bases between them. The CDR3 DNA reads TGCGCCAGCAGCTTTGGGGGGACCTACAATGAGCAGTTCTTC. Translated, it gives CASSFGGTYNEQFF.

This chain uses TRBV7-2 with TRBJ2-2; no clear D. The V gene's germline CDR1 is SGHTA and CDR2 FQGNSA. V shed 5 bases and J shed 2 bases, with 15 bases lying between them. The CDR3 is 16 amino acids. In DNA, the CDR3 is TGTGCCAGCAGCCCCACCGGAGCCAGAAACACCGGGGAGCTGTTTTTT. This sequence encodes CASSPTGARNTGELFF.

This clone was observed a single time. V gene TRBV2 combines with J gene TRBJ2-7, with a possible D match to TRBD2 (6 bases). Germline-derived CDR1 and CDR2 are SNHLY and FYNNEI. The CDR3 consists of 12 residues. The V gene lost 8 bases and the J gene lost 4 bases, with 12 bases spanning the gap. The CDR3 reads CASGGTQYEQYF. The CDR3, as DNA: TGTGCCAGCGGGGGGACGCAATACGAGCAGTACTTC.

DNA for the CDR3: TGTGCCAGCAGTTACCCCGGCCGCTTGGGCCAAGCTTTCTTT. This sequence encodes CASSYPGRLGQAFF. The V and J genes are TRBV6-5 and TRBJ1-1; D remains unclear. V lost 2 bases and J 9 bases, leaving 16 bases between the germline ends. This CDR3 has 14 amino acids. Germline lookup yields CDR1 MNHEY and CDR2 SVGAGI.